The 3 T cell receptor beta chains listed next were all sequenced from one sample in a study of blood T cell repertoires in COVID-19. Here immunoSEQ multiplex PCR was the method, and the copy in TCRdb shows in-frame clones only, minus some. The profile shows approximately 310,000 clones, around nine tenths of them singletons. Sequencing was done on a sample of PBMCs or T cells enriched from blood (not recorded which). The source of these receptors is a man aged 55 to 70 who had recovered from COVID-19.

Comment on this clone: This sample also contains other DNA sequences that code for the same CDR3. The chain recombines TRBV7-9 with TRBJ1-1; no reliable D call. Germline loops: CDR1 SEHNR, CDR2 FQNEAQ (reference sequence). Trimming removed 3 bases at V and 4 bases at J, with 6 bases between. There are 12 residues in the CDR3. CDR3 protein: CASSLVSTEAFF. DNA of the CDR3: TGTGCCAGCAGCTTGGTTAGCACTGAAGCTTTCTTT.

This clone was detected only once. V gene TRBV7-6 combines with J gene TRBJ1-1; 9 nucleotides agree with TRBD1. The trim removed 5 bases at V and 7 bases at J, leaving 8 bases unmatched. CDR3 length: 14 residues. The germline gives CDR1 SGHVS, CDR2 FNYEAQ. Written as DNA, the CDR3 is TGTGCCAGCAGCATGGGACAGGGTGGGGATGAAGCTTTCTTT. Its translation: CASSMGQGGDEAFF. The variable domain in full, completed from reference TRBV7-6 and TRBJ1-1, reads GAGVSQSPRYKVTKRGQDVALRCDPISGHVSLYWYRQALGQGPEFLTYFNYEAQQDKSGLPNDRFSAERPEGSISTLTIQRTEQRDSAMYRCASSMGQGGDEAFFGQGTRLTVV.

The V gene is TRBV5-1, the J gene TRBJ2-7; 10 bases line up with TRBD1. There are 15 residues in the CDR3. CDR1 and CDR2 from the germline V gene are SGHRS and YFSETQ. V lost 2 bases to trimming and J lost 7 bases; unmatched junction nucleotides: 9. The CDR3 is CASSLPGTGAGEQYF. The CDR3 DNA reads as TGCGCCAGCAGCTTACCGGGGACAGGGGCGGGGGAGCAGTACTTC.